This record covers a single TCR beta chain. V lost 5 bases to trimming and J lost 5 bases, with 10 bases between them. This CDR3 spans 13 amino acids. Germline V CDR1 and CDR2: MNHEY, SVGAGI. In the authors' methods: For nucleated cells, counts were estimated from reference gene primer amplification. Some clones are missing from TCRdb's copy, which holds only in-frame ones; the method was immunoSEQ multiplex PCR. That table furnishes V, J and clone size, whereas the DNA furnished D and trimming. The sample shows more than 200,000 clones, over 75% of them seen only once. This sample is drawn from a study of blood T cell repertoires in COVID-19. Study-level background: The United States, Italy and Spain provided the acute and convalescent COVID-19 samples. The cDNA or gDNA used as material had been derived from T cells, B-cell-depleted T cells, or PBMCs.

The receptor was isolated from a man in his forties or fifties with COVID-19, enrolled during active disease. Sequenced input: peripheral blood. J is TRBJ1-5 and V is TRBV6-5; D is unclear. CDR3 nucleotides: TGTGCCAGCAGTCTGAGGGCGGATCAGCCCCAGCATTTT. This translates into CASSLRADQPQHF.